This TCR beta chain is from a study of identical twins. TCRdb recomputed calls from the 5' RACE reads with MiXCR, one row per CDR3 protein. The table lists some 270,000 distinct CDR3 sequences, about 8.9% of them singletons. Study-level results: The abundant beta clonotypes from cord blood had fewer insertions, and memory repertoires had none of this. An excess of low generation probability was shown by twin-shared out-of-frame alpha sequences. Weaker excess sharing between twins was seen in beta out-of-frame sequences.

There are many counts of this clonotype. The antigen remains unidentified. This CDR3 contains 16 residues. Looked up from germline, CDR1 is MNHEY and CDR2 is SVGAGI. V lost 0 bases to trimming and J lost 5 bases, with 16 bases between them. The data also belong to a second study, concerning yellow fever vaccine responses in identical twins. That source reports: Twins' vaccine T cell response reportedly seemed partly convergent, partly personalized.

The sequenced sample consisted of CD8+ T cells sorted from blood. The receptor was derived from a woman between 18 and 29 years old in good health. This chain connects TRBV6-5 to TRBJ2-5, with D possibly matching TRBD1 (6 bases). CDR3 region: CASSYSPPRDMETQYF. The DNA for the CDR3 is TGTGCCAGCAGTTACTCTCCGCCAAGGGACATGGAGACCCAGTACTTC.